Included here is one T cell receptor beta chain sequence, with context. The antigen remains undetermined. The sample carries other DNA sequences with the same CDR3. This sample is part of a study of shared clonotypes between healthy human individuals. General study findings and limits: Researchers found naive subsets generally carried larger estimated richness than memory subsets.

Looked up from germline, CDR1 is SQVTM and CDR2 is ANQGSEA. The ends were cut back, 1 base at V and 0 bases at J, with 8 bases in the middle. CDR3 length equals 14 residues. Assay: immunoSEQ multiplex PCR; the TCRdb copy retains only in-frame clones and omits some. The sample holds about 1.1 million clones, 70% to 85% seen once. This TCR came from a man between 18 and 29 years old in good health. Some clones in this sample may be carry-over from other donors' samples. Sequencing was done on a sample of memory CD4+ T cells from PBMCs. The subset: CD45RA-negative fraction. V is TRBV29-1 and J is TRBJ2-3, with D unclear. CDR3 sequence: CSVEGGPSTDTQYF. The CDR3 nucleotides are TGCAGCGTTGAAGGTGGGCCAAGCACAGATACGCAGTATTTT.